This record concerns one T cell receptor beta chain sequence. These data are taken from a study of blood T cell repertoires in COVID-19. The repertoire was sequenced with immunoSEQ multiplex PCR; TCRdb's copy has only in-frame clones and lacks some. The sample has almost 350,000 clones, roughly 90% seen once; the top ten hold approximately 0.93%. CDR1 and CDR2 (germline): LNHDA, SQIVND (reference sequence). The CDR3 is 13 residues long. The V gene lost 4 bases and the J gene lost 3 bases, with 7 bases spanning the gap. The chain joins TRBV19 to TRBJ1-3; no definite D call. This receptor was obtained from a woman between 25 and 40 years old who had been exposed to COVID-19. Sequenced sample: PBMCs or T cells enriched from blood (not recorded which). For the CDR3, the DNA is TGTGCCAGTAGTAGGACTATTGGAAACACCATATATTTT. As protein: CASSRTIGNTIYF.